The 29 T cell receptor beta chains listed next were all sequenced from one sample in a study of blood T cell repertoires in COVID-19. Only in-frame clones appear in the TCRdb table, and some are missing; sequencing was by immunoSEQ multiplex PCR. The data show around 89,000 clones, roughly 70% seen once. Sequencing used peripheral blood. These receptor sequences come from a woman of 80 years or more with acute or convalescent COVID-19.

This clone was seen a few times. This sequence joins TRBV5-4 and TRBJ1-2; D remains unclear. The ends were cut back, 4 bases at V and 0 bases at J, with 10 bases in the middle. Germline V lookup: CDR1 SGHNT, CDR2 YYREEE (reference sequence). The CDR3 runs 14 residues. The chain's CDR3 is CASSTGVTNYGYTF. The DNA of the CDR3 is TGTGCCAGCAGCACCGGGGTTACTAACTATGGCTACACCTTC.

This clone was recorded a few times. The chain carries TRBV12-3 or TRBV12-4 and TRBJ1-2; no definite D call. The germline V and J ends were trimmed by 0 bases and 0 bases, with 2 bases remaining between them. The length of the CDR3 is 13 residues. The CDR3 sequence is CASSLASNYGYTF. The CDR3 DNA follows: TGTGCCAGCAGTTTAGCCTCTAACTATGGCTACACCTTC.

The V call is TRBV18, the J call TRBJ1-1; D may be TRBD1 (5 bases). The CDR3 contains 14 residues. Germline CDR1 is KGHSH and CDR2 is LQKENI. The V and J ends lost 3 bases and 3 bases respectively, with 11 bases between them. Here the CDR3 reads CASSPGGRDTEAFF. The DNA of the CDR3 is TGTGCCAGCTCACCGGGGGGTCGGGACACTGAAGCTTTCTTT.

The chain is built from TRBV19 and TRBJ1-6; D unresolved. Trimming cost V 3 bases and J 10 bases, with 10 bases left between them. CDR3 length: 13 residues. CDR1 is LNHDA, CDR2 SQIVND, per germline (reference sequence). CDR3: CASSIVQVSPLHF. The CDR3 nucleotides are TGTGCCAGTAGTATCGTGCAGGTCTCACCCCTCCACTTT.

This clone has a handful of counts. V gene TRBV30 combines with J gene TRBJ2-5; 8 nucleotides agree with TRBD2. The germline gives CDR1 GTSNPN, CDR2 SVGIG (reference sequence). The J segment lost 6 bases and the V segment lost 1 base, leaving 4 bases of the junction unmatched. The CDR3 extends over 13 amino acids. CDR3 region: CAWSAGGPKTQYF. In DNA, the CDR3 is TGTGCCTGGAGTGCGGGGGGGCCAAAGACCCAGTACTTC.

The chain combines TRBV5-1 with TRBJ2-4, with D possibly matching TRBD1 (5 bases). Looked up from germline, CDR1 is SGHRS and CDR2 is YFSETQ. The CDR3 is made up of 19 amino acids. The V end lost 4 bases, the J end lost 1 base, and 24 bases lay between the germline ends. The CDR3 here is CASSRPTGQGGVAKNIQYF. The CDR3 DNA reads TGCGCCAGCAGCCGTCCTACAGGTCAAGGTGGTGTGGCCAAAAACATTCAGTACTTC.

This clone showed up just a few times. The V gene is TRBV19, the J gene TRBJ1-5; unclear D gene. This CDR3 contains 14 residues. Germline-derived CDR1 and CDR2 are LNHDA and SQIVND (reference sequence). V lost 10 bases and J lost 3, with 16 bases in between. CDR3 nucleotides: TGTGCCACCGGAGTGCAGACCTTCAATCAGCCCCAGCATTTT. This encodes CATGVQTFNQPQHF.

The V and J genes are TRBV7-9 and TRBJ2-1; D gene unclear. Germline CDR1 reads SEHNR; CDR2 reads FQNEAQ (reference sequence). The CDR3 totals 15 residues. Trimming left V 6 bases short and J 7 bases short, with 19 bases between. For the CDR3, the DNA is TGTGCCAGCAGACATACCCTAGTGCGTGATAATGAGCAGTTCTTC. It is translated as CASRHTLVRDNEQFF.

The V and J genes are TRBV29-1 and TRBJ1-3; D might be TRBD1 (6 bases). The V end was cut by 6 bases, the J end by 0 bases, with 12 bases between. CDR3 length: 14 residues. Germline CDR1 reads SQVTM; CDR2 reads ANQGSEA. The CDR3 loop reads CSVWTASSGNTIYF. In nucleotides, the CDR3 is TGCAGCGTCTGGACAGCCAGCTCTGGAAACACCATATATTTT.

To note about this clone: Other nucleotide sequences in the sample specify the same CDR3. V and J are TRBV18 and TRBJ1-2, with 11 bases fitting TRBD1. Germline CDR1 reads KGHSH; CDR2 reads LQKENI. Losses at the gene ends were 1 base for V and 2 bases for J; bases not matched to a gene: 3. CDR3 length equals 16 residues. This chain's CDR3 is CASSPLGTGGNYGYTF. Written as DNA, the CDR3 is TGTGCCAGCTCACCACTAGGGACAGGGGGAAACTATGGCTACACCTTC.

This chain uses TRBV7-9 with TRBJ1-2; 9 nucleotides match TRBD1. Germline CDR1 SEHNR, CDR2 FQNEAQ (reference sequence). V trimming: 5 bases; J trimming: 2 bases; junction bases outside the gene matches: 12. The CDR3 contains 17 residues. The CDR3: CASSLPPRTGVNYGYTF. CDR3 in DNA: TGTGCCAGCAGCCTTCCACCCAGGACAGGGGTCAACTATGGCTACACCTTC.

This clone has just a few counts. This rearrangement joins TRBV6-6 to TRBJ2-7; the D gene is possibly TRBD1 (6 bases). The germline gives CDR1 MNHNY, CDR2 SVGAGI (reference sequence). The CDR3 sequence is 16 residues long. V was cut by 1 base and J by 3 bases, with 16 bases left in between. The CDR3 sequence: CASSYWKGERGYEQYF. The CDR3 region has the DNA TGTGCCAGCAGTTACTGGAAGGGGGAAAGGGGCTACGAGCAGTACTTC.

The chain links TRBV7-3 to TRBJ1-6, with D possibly TRBD1 on 5 matching bases. Trimming took 1 base from V and 0 from J, leaving 10 bases between them. Looked up from germline, CDR1 is SGHTA and CDR2 is FQGTGA. This CDR3 contains 17 residues. This CDR3 is CASSLRGGSSYNSPLHF. The CDR3 region has the DNA TGTGCCAGCAGCTTAAGGGGCGGTAGCTCCTATAATTCACCCCTCCACTTT.

V usage is TRBV5-4 and J usage is TRBJ1-1; D remains ambiguous. The germline V gene has CDR1 SGHNT and CDR2 YYREEE (reference sequence). This CDR3 is built from 15 residues. V was clipped by 1 base and J by 6 bases, with 16 bases between them. The CDR3 protein is CASSLPRGSDAEAFF. The CDR3, as DNA: TGTGCCAGCAGCTTGCCAAGAGGGAGCGACGCTGAAGCTTTCTTT.

This chain uses TRBV5-4 with TRBJ1-6; D not resolved. Between the trimmed V and J ends, which lost 0 bases and 7 bases, there was a span of 8 bases. This CDR3 is 14 amino acids long. Germline CDR1 SGHNT, CDR2 YYREEE (reference sequence). CDR3: CASSLDSDNSPLHF. The CDR3 coding sequence is TGTGCCAGCAGCTTGGACAGTGACAATTCACCCCTCCACTTT.

V and J are TRBV6-1 and TRBJ2-1; 8 bases are shared with TRBD2. The germline V gene encodes CDR1 MNHNS and CDR2 SASEGT. Trimming cost V 2 bases and J 7 bases; bases outside gene matches: 16. CDR3 length equals 18 residues. CDR3 amino acids: CASSEISFGAGGRNEQFF. In nucleotides, the CDR3 is TGTGCCAGCAGTGAAATCTCGTTCGGGGCAGGCGGGAGGAATGAGCAGTTCTTC.

This clone was observed once. V gene TRBV28 combines with J gene TRBJ2-7, with D perhaps matching TRBD2 (7 bases). The CDR3 runs 15 residues. Germline V CDR1 and CDR2: MDHEN, SYDVKM. V lost 4 bases and J 6 bases, leaving 19 bases between the germline ends. The CDR3 region has the DNA TGTGCCAGCAGTTCCTTGGGGGGGGGCAGGTCCGAGCAGTACTTC. Protein product: CASSSLGGGRSEQYF.

This rearrangement joins TRBV7-9 to TRBJ1-1; 7 nucleotides match TRBD1. The germline CDR1 and CDR2 sequences are SEHNR and FQNEAQ (reference sequence). This CDR3 is 15 amino acids long. The V and J ends lost 5 bases and 6 bases, in that order; junction bases with no gene match: 12. CDR3 protein: CASSPLKGAIAEAFF. DNA for the CDR3: TGTGCCAGCAGCCCCCTGAAGGGGGCAATCGCTGAAGCTTTCTTT.

The V and J genes are TRBV9 and TRBJ2-7; 7 bases align to TRBD1. The germline gives CDR1 SGDLS, CDR2 YYNGEE. This CDR3 is built from 14 residues. With V trimmed by 4 bases and J by 4 bases, 8 bases remained unmatched. CDR3 bases: TGTGCCAGCAGCCCTCCCGGGACAGTATACGAGCAGTACTTC. Its translation is CASSPPGTVYEQYF.

The rearrangement links TRBV29-1 to TRBJ1-1; the D is unclear. The V end lost 4 bases, the J end lost 1 base, and 19 bases lay between the germline ends. Germline loops: CDR1 SQVTM, CDR2 ANQGSEA. There are 16 residues in the CDR3. CDR3 loop: CSVVAEVWRRNTEAFF. The CDR3 DNA reads as TGCAGCGTTGTAGCTGAGGTATGGCGGAGGAACACTGAAGCTTTCTTT.

This chain links TRBV28 with TRBJ2-1; 11 bases map to TRBD1. The CDR3 consists of 16 residues. V shed 5 bases, J shed 3 bases, and the junction held 6 bases outside the gene matches. The V gene's germline CDR1 is MDHEN and CDR2 SYDVKM. CDR3: CASSQTGTGGYNEQFF. In DNA, the CDR3 is TGTGCCAGCAGTCAGACCGGGACAGGGGGCTACAATGAGCAGTTCTTC. Full variable domain (missing parts from reference TRBV28 and TRBJ2-1): DVKVTQSSRYLVKRTGEKVFLECVQDMDHENMFWYRQDPGLGLRLIYFSYDVKMKEKGDIPEGYSVSREKKERFSLILESASTNQTSMYLCASSQTGTGGYNEQFFGPGTRLTVL.

J is TRBJ1-2 and V is TRBV24-1; 7 bases line up with TRBD1. V dropped 4 bases and J dropped 5; count of bases not matched to a gene: 9. The CDR3 runs to 15 residues. The V gene's germline CDR1 is KGHDR and CDR2 SFDVKD. CDR3 in DNA: TGTGCCACCAGTGACTACCAGACAGGGCCATATGGCTACACCTTC. As protein: CATSDYQTGPYGYTF.

The chain uses TRBV18 and TRBJ2-3; 9 bases map to TRBD2. CDR1 and CDR2 from the germline V gene are KGHSH and LQKENI. With 6 bases clipped from V and 3 bases from J, the junction kept 7 bases outside the gene matches. The CDR3 runs to 15 residues. The CDR3 DNA follows: TGTGCCAGCTCGCCCAAGAGCGGGAGGACAGATACGCAGTATTTT. Residues: CASSPKSGRTDTQYF.

The chain carries TRBV30 and TRBJ1-2, with 7 nucleotides matching TRBD1. This CDR3 comprises 14 residues. Germline V lookup: CDR1 GTSNPN, CDR2 SVGIG (reference sequence). Losses at the gene ends were 0 bases for V and 7 bases for J; bases not matched to a gene: 8. CDR3 bases: TGTGCCTGGAGTGTAGGGACAGCCGCGGGTGGCTACACCTTC. As protein: CAWSVGTAAGGYTF.

The chain recombines TRBV30 with TRBJ1-1; TRBD1 matches at 9 bases. The CDR3 has 13 residues. With V trimmed by 4 bases and J by 7 bases, 7 bases remained unmatched. The germline CDR1 and CDR2 sequences are GTSNPN and SVGIG (reference sequence). This chain's CDR3 is CAWTGQGNLEAFF. For the CDR3, the DNA is TGTGCCTGGACGGGACAGGGAAACCTTGAAGCTTTCTTT.

In regard to this clone: Mismatch with germline at one junction end may stem from a read error. This rearrangement joins TRBV28 to TRBJ2-4; 14 bases align to TRBD2. The germline V gene has CDR1 MDHEN and CDR2 SYDVKM. The CDR3 totals 14 residues. Here the CDR3 DNA reads TGTGCCAGCAGCACGGGACTAGCGGGGGCCCTCAGCCACTTC. Protein product: CASSTGLAGALSHF.

This chain links TRBV11-2 with TRBJ1-1; unclear D gene. Germline V lookup: CDR1 SGHAT, CDR2 FQNNGV. There are 16 residues in the CDR3. V lost 5 bases and J lost 3, with 19 bases in between. CDR3 DNA sequence: TGTGCCAGCAGCCTCAAATTAGCAAATGCGGACACTGAAGCTTTCTTT. This translates into CASSLKLANADTEAFF.

This sequence joins TRBV5-5 and TRBJ1-2; 8 positions agree with TRBD1. Germline CDR1 and CDR2: SGHKS and YYEKEE (reference sequence). The V segment lost 2 bases and the J segment 0 bases; nucleotides outside the gene matches: 12. The CDR3 covers 18 residues. CDR3 bases: TGTGCCAGCAGCTTAGAGGGGACAGGAATTATAACTAACTATGGCTACACCTTC. Translating it yields CASSLEGTGIITNYGYTF.

The chain joins TRBV7-3 to TRBJ2-2, with D perhaps TRBD1 (5 bases). Trimming pared 11 bases from V and 8 bases from J, leaving 18 bases between. This CDR3 has 13 residues. Germline assignment: CDR1 SGHTA and CDR2 FQGTGA. The DNA of the CDR3 is TGTGCCTCCCAGGGCTACGGGTCAGGGGAGCTGTTTTTT. Its translation: CASQGYGSGELFF.